These 31 T cell receptor beta chains originate from one sample sequenced in a study of OX40 agonist ivuxolimab in advanced cancers. TCRdb keeps only in-frame clones here, not all; method: immunoSEQ multiplex PCR. In the table there are roughly 97,000 clones, around 90% of which are singletons. The sample here was CD4+ or CD8+ T cells sorted from blood, taken in a trial of the OX40 agonist ivuxolimab. These receptors were collected from an adult with an advanced solid tumor such as melanoma, head and neck, liver or kidney cancer.

This chain connects TRBV5-6 to TRBJ1-3; 7 bases line up with TRBD1. The CDR3 runs 15 residues. The V and J ends lost 4 bases and 2 bases, in that order; junction bases with no gene match: 6. Germline CDR1 SGHDT, CDR2 YYEEEE. For the CDR3, the DNA is TGTGCCAGCAGCGACAGGGTAGTAACTGGAAACACCATATATTTT. Its protein is CASSDRVVTGNTIYF.

In this sample, this clone turned up a few times. The V call is TRBV28, the J call TRBJ1-5; the D is unclear. V was cut by 3 bases and J by 6 bases, with 3 bases left in between. Germline V CDR1 and CDR2: MDHEN, SYDVKM. CDR3 length: 11 amino acids. CDR3 DNA sequence: TGTGCCAGCAGTTTGGCTCAGCCCCAGCATTTT. It translates to CASSLAQPQHF.

The CDR3 DNA is TGTGCCAGCAGCGTAGGAACAGGAGCGAATTCACCCCTCCACTTT. It codes for CASSVGTGANSPLHF. The genes are TRBV9 and TRBJ1-6, with D possibly matching TRBD1 (5 bases). The germline CDR1 and CDR2 sequences are SGDLS and YYNGEE. The CDR3 is 15 amino acids. Trimming cost V 0 bases and J 7 bases, with 11 bases left between them.

The CDR3 loop reads CASSLTSMNTEAFF. CDR3 coding DNA: TGCGCCAGCAGCTTGACTTCCATGAACACTGAAGCTTTCTTT. This chain links TRBV5-1 with TRBJ1-1, with D hard to call. There are 14 residues in the CDR3. Germline V gives CDR1 SGHRS, CDR2 YFSETQ. Trimming stripped 1 base from V and 0 bases from J, with 7 bases between.

The gene calls are TRBV19 and TRBJ2-2; 11 nucleotides match TRBD2. This CDR3 spans 16 amino acids. The germline CDR1 and CDR2 sequences are LNHDA and SQIVND (reference sequence). The J segment lost 4 bases and the V segment lost 5 bases, leaving 6 bases of the junction unmatched. The CDR3 bases are TGTGCCAGTAGTTCCCAACTAGCGGGGGTCACCGGGGAGCTGTTTTTT. Protein: CASSSQLAGVTGELFF.

The rearrangement uses TRBV30 and TRBJ2-2; the D is unclear. The CDR3 runs to 13 residues. V dropped 2 bases and J dropped 6 bases, with 10 bases sitting between them. From germline, CDR1 is GTSNPN and CDR2 SVGIG (reference sequence). DNA for the CDR3: TGTGCCTGGAGTTCAATCGGTTCCGGGGAGCTGTTTTTT. Translating it yields CAWSSIGSGELFF. The full variable domain, with the rest looked up from reference TRBV30 and TRBJ2-2, is SQTIHQWPATLVQPVGSPLSLECTVEGTSNPNLYWYRQAAGRGLQLLFYSVGIGQISSEVPQNLSASRPQDRQFILSSKKLLLSDSGFYLCAWSSIGSGELFFGEGSRLTVL.

V usage is TRBV6-1 and J usage is TRBJ1-5; the D is unclear. V gave up 7 bases and J gave up 0 bases, with 7 bases separating them. The germline V gene encodes CDR1 MNHNS and CDR2 SASEGT. The CDR3 contains 13 residues. CDR3 region: CASTVSSNQPQHF. Written as DNA, the CDR3 is TGTGCCAGCACCGTGTCTAGCAATCAGCCCCAGCATTTT.

The V call is TRBV10-3, the J call TRBJ2-1, with 9 bases identical to TRBD2. This CDR3 spans 15 amino acids. Trimming cost V 4 bases and J 7 bases; bases outside gene matches: 8. The V gene's germline CDR1 is ENHRY and CDR2 SYGVKD. DNA of the CDR3: TGTGCCATCAGTGTGGATCTAGCGGGGTGGAATGAGCAGTTCTTC. It yields the protein CAISVDLAGWNEQFF.

V gene TRBV5-1 combines with J gene TRBJ2-3; TRBD2 agrees at 7 bases. From germline, CDR1 is SGHRS and CDR2 YFSETQ. V lost 3 bases and J lost 5; bases outside the gene matches: 6. This CDR3 spans 14 amino acids. For the CDR3, the DNA is TGCGCCAGCAGCTCGTTGGGGGGGATAGATACGCAGTATTTT. Translating it yields CASSSLGGIDTQYF.

This chain uses TRBV23-1 with TRBJ1-6; no definite D call. Being an ORF, TRBV23-1 has a function that is uncertain. V gave up 4 bases and J gave up 3 bases, with 10 bases separating them. The length of the CDR3 is 15 residues. CDR3 nucleotides: TGCGCCAGCAGTCGTAGACGGATCTATAATTCACCCCTCCACTTT. Its translation is CASSRRRIYNSPLHF.

This sequence joins TRBV12-5 and TRBJ2-1, with TRBD1 matching over 9 bases. The junction had 6 bases not matched to a gene; V was cut back by 6 bases and J by 0 bases. Germline values: CDR1 LGHNT, CDR2 FRNRAP. This CDR3 has 16 amino acids. In DNA form, the CDR3 reads TGTGCTAGTGGGGGACAGGGTGGAGGCTCCTACAATGAGCAGTTCTTC. This encodes CASGGQGGGSYNEQFF. The full variable domain, with the rest looked up from reference TRBV12-5 and TRBJ2-1, is DARVTQTPRHKVTEMGQEVTMRCQPILGHNTVFWYRQTMMQGLELLAYFRNRAPLDDSGMPKDRFSAEMPDATLATLKIQPSEPRDSAVYFCASGGQGGGSYNEQFFGPGTRLTVL.

The chain links TRBV6-6 to TRBJ2-7, with 8 bases fitting TRBD1. The V gene end was trimmed by 4 bases and the J gene end by 9 bases; junction bases not matched to a gene: 8. Per germline, CDR1 MNHNY and CDR2 SVGAGI (reference sequence). This CDR3 is 13 amino acids long. CDR3 amino acids: CASSLQGTGRQYF. As DNA, the CDR3 is TGTGCCAGCAGTTTACAGGGGACAGGTCGGCAGTACTTC.

The chain carries TRBV4-3 and TRBJ1-6, with D maybe TRBD1 (5 bases). Germline values: CDR1 LGHNA, CDR2 YSLEER. The CDR3 extends over 13 amino acids. The V end was cut by 1 base, the J end by 8 bases, with 6 bases between. The CDR3 coding sequence is TGCGCCAGCAGCCAAGGACAGTATTCACCCCTCCACTTT. Its translation is CASSQGQYSPLHF.

The rearrangement joins TRBV10-3 to TRBJ1-1; D is ambiguous. Trimming cost V 11 bases and J 1 base, with 14 bases left between them. The CDR3 sequence is 13 residues long. CDR1 is ENHRY and CDR2 is SYGVKD in the germline V gene. The CDR3 is CAATVQENTEAFF. CDR3 bases: TGTGCCGCCACGGTCCAGGAGAACACTGAAGCTTTCTTT.

The CDR3 sequence is CASSARVGRGYEQYF. CDR3 coding DNA: TGTGCCAGCAGTGCTCGGGTCGGCAGGGGCTACGAGCAGTACTTC. This chain uses TRBV6-5 with TRBJ2-7, with D perhaps TRBD1 (6 bases). V lost 5 bases, J lost 3 bases, and 17 bases lay in between. The CDR3 spans 15 residues. The V gene's germline CDR1 is MNHEY and CDR2 SVGAGI.

The chain couples TRBV2 to TRBJ2-7, with TRBD1 identical over 11 bases. Trimming took 6 bases from V and 2 from J; bases not matched to a gene: 6. This CDR3 region has 15 residues. The V gene's germline CDR1 is SNHLY and CDR2 FYNNEI. This CDR3 reads CASSLSDRGPYEQYF. In DNA, the CDR3 is TGTGCCAGCAGCCTATCGGACAGGGGGCCCTACGAGCAGTACTTC.

The chain recombines TRBV6-6 with TRBJ1-1; D remains ambiguous. Trimming removed 10 bases at V and 1 base at J, with 13 bases between. CDR1 is MNHNY and CDR2 is SVGAGI in the germline V gene (reference sequence). The CDR3 has 13 residues. CDR3 sequence reads: CATHVKENTEAFF. CDR3 sequence (DNA): TGTGCCACCCACGTAAAGGAGAACACTGAAGCTTTCTTT.

In nucleotides, the CDR3 is TGTGCCAGCAGCTTAAGTCCAGAGACCCAGTACTTC. It translates to CASSLSPETQYF. This rearrangement joins TRBV7-2 to TRBJ2-5; D is uncertain. From germline, CDR1 is SGHTA and CDR2 FQGNSA. The CDR3 sequence is 12 residues long. V was pared by 2 bases and J by 4 bases, with 5 bases between.

The chain uses TRBV5-1 and TRBJ2-7; 9 bases map to TRBD1. The CDR3 sequence is 15 residues long. The junction had 6 bases not matched to a gene; V was cut back by 3 bases and J by 2 bases. Per the germline V gene, CDR1 is SGHRS and CDR2 is YFSETQ. CDR3 nucleotide sequence: TGCGCCAGCAGCTGGGGACAGGGACTGGCCTACGAGCAGTACTTC. It encodes CASSWGQGLAYEQYF.

The chain links TRBV7-8 to TRBJ2-6; 7 nucleotides match TRBD1. The CDR3 has 15 residues. Per the germline V gene, CDR1 is SGHVS and CDR2 is FQNEAQ. V lost 5 bases and J lost 2; bases outside the gene matches: 3. In nucleotides, the CDR3 is TGTGCCAGCAGCCCGGGACAGCCTGGGGCCAACGTCCTGACTTTC. Translation gives CASSPGQPGANVLTF.

The chain links TRBV30 to TRBJ1-4; D is uncertain. The CDR3 has 15 amino acids. Per germline, CDR1 GTSNPN and CDR2 SVGIG (reference sequence). Trimming shortened V by 2 bases and J by 3 bases, and 13 bases separated the two germline ends. The CDR3 region has the DNA TGTGCCTGGAGTCGGCCGGGTTCCTCTAATGAAAAACTGTTTTTT. Translating it yields CAWSRPGSSNEKLFF.

This chain links TRBV2 with TRBJ2-7; D unresolved. This CDR3 spans 12 amino acids. Germline-derived CDR1 and CDR2 are SNHLY and FYNNEI. V shed 7 bases and J shed 3 bases, with 10 bases lying between them. This CDR3 is CASKPADYEQYF. DNA of the CDR3: TGTGCCAGCAAGCCGGCCGACTACGAGCAGTACTTC. Looking up the rest from reference TRBV2 and TRBJ2-7 gives the full variable domain: EPEVTQTPSHQVTQMGQEVILRCVPISNHLYFYWYRQILGQKVEFLVSFYNNEISEKSEIFDDQFSVERPDGSNFTLKIRSTKLEDSAMYFCASKPADYEQYFGPGTRLTVT.

The chain carries TRBV18 and TRBJ1-5, with a tentative D call TRBD1 (5 bases). Trimming stripped 2 bases from V and 4 bases from J, with 15 bases between. The CDR3 length is 16 residues. CDR1 and CDR2 from the germline V gene are KGHSH and LQKENI. CDR3 region: CASSPTEGIGNQPQHF. CDR3 sequence (DNA): TGTGCCAGCTCACCAACTGAGGGGATAGGGAATCAGCCCCAGCATTTT.

The chain combines TRBV5-5 with TRBJ1-2, with D unclear. The germline gives CDR1 SGHKS, CDR2 YYEKEE (reference sequence). Trimming removed 5 bases from V and 5 bases from J, with 10 bases in between. This CDR3 has 12 amino acids. The CDR3 loop reads CASSYSGYGYTF. CDR3 in DNA: TGTGCCAGCAGTTACAGCGGGTATGGCTACACCTTC.

The CDR3 nucleotides read TGTGCCAGCAGTGAAGGACTAGCGGGGGGCCTCACAGATACGCAGTATTTT. Protein sequence: CASSEGLAGGLTDTQYF. The V and J genes are TRBV6-4 and TRBJ2-3; 14 bases fit TRBD2. Per germline, CDR1 MRHNA and CDR2 SNTAGT. V shed 3 bases, J shed 2 bases, and the junction held 4 bases outside the gene matches. The CDR3 runs to 17 residues.

This rearrangement joins TRBV18 to TRBJ1-5; D unclear. Germline assignment: CDR1 KGHSH and CDR2 LQKENI. The V and J ends lost 5 bases and 0 bases respectively, with 11 bases between them. CDR3 length: 15 residues. The CDR3 region is CASSSTDYSNQPQHF. CDR3 DNA sequence: TGTGCCAGCTCATCAACAGATTATAGCAATCAGCCCCAGCATTTT.

CDR3 DNA: TGTGCCAGCAGCTTAGGTCAGCCAGGGATCGAGACCCAGTACTTC. Its protein product is CASSLGQPGIETQYF. The chain employs TRBV7-2 and TRBJ2-5, with a tentative D call TRBD1 (5 bases). Per the germline V gene, CDR1 is SGHTA and CDR2 is FQGNSA. With 1 base removed from V and 5 bases from J, the gap between germline ends came to 14 bases. The CDR3 has 15 residues.

The chain recombines TRBV5-5 with TRBJ1-6, with a tentative D call TRBD1 (5 bases). CDR3 size: 15 residues. With 5 bases removed from V and 7 bases from J, the gap between germline ends came to 16 bases. From germline, CDR1 is SGHKS and CDR2 YYEKEE (reference sequence). DNA for the CDR3: TGTGCCAGCAGATCGTACCGGGACGGCAATTCACCCCTCCACTTT. Translation gives CASRSYRDGNSPLHF.

This chain joins TRBV5-1 and TRBJ1-4; possibly TRBD1 for D (5 bases). Germline CDR1 is SGHRS and CDR2 is YFSETQ. Trimming took 4 bases from V and 4 from J, leaving 14 bases between them. The CDR3 runs to 15 residues. CDR3 region: CASSPTGPLNEKLFF. CDR3 in DNA: TGCGCCAGCAGCCCAACAGGTCCCCTTAATGAAAAACTGTTTTTT.

The V call is TRBV6-5, the J call TRBJ2-1; 7 bases are shared with TRBD1. Germline assignment: CDR1 MNHEY and CDR2 SVGAGI. The CDR3 covers 15 residues. V lost 4 bases to trimming and J lost 5 bases; unmatched junction nucleotides: 8. CDR3 sequence: CASSSDRAFDNEQFF. In DNA, the CDR3 is TGTGCCAGCAGTTCCGACAGGGCTTTCGACAATGAGCAGTTCTTC.

A remark on this clone: One end of the junction fails to match germline, which may point to a read error. CDR3 sequence reads: CASSQDLGF. The CDR3 coding sequence is TGCGCCAGCAGTCAAGATTTGGGTTTT. The chain links TRBV23-1 to TRBJ1-6; D remains unclear. TRBV23-1 is an open reading frame whose function is uncertain. The length of the CDR3 is 9 residues.